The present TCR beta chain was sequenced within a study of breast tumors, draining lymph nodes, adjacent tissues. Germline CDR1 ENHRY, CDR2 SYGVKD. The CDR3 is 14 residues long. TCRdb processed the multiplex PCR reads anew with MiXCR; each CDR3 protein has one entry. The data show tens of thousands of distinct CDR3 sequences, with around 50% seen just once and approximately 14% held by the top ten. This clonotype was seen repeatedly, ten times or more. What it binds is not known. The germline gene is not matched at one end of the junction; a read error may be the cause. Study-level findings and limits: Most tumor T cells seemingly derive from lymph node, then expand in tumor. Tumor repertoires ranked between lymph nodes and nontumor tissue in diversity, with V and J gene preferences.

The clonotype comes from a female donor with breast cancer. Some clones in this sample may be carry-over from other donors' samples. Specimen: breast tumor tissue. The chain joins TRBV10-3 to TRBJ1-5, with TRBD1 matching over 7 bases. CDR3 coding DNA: TGTACCATCTCGGCAGGGGGTAGGGGGCAGCCCCAGCATTTT. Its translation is CTISAGGRGQPQHF.